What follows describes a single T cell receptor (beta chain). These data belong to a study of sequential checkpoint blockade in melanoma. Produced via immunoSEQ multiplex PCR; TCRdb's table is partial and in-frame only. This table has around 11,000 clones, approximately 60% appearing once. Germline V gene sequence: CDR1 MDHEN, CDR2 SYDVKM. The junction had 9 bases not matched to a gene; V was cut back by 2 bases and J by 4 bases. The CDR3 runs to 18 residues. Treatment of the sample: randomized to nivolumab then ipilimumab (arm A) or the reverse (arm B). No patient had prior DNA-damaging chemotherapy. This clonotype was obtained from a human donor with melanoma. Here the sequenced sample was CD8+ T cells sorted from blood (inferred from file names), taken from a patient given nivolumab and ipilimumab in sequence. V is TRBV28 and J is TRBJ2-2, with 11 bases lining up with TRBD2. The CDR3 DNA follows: TGTGCCAGCAGTTTAATGGGTATAGCGGGAGGGATCACCGGGGAGCTGTTTTTT. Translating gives CASSLMGIAGGITGELFF.